The following is a T cell receptor (beta chain) sequence with its context. The entry originates in a study of T cell changes during pregnancy in multiple sclerosis. Per germline, CDR1 MNHEY and CDR2 SVGAGI. Trimming shortened V by 6 bases and J by 1 base, and 9 bases separated the two germline ends. This CDR3 spans 13 amino acids. Using immunoSEQ multiplex PCR, the repertoire was profiled, and TCRdb retains in-frame clones only, with some absent. The table has some 97,000 clones, more than 90% seen once; the top ten hold 1.2%. This TCR derives from a female donor with multiple sclerosis, enrolled in a pregnancy study. The material was peripheral blood, obtained in the second trimester of pregnancy. This chain uses TRBV6-5 with TRBJ1-1; weak D call: TRBD1 (6 bases). Here the CDR3 reads CASRSGQNTEAFF. The CDR3 nucleotides read TGTGCCAGCAGATCGGGACAGAACACTGAAGCTTTCTTT.